The 16 T cell receptor beta chains given below trace back to one sample, sequenced in a study of T cell changes during pregnancy in multiple sclerosis. Some clones are missing from TCRdb's copy, which holds only in-frame ones; the method was immunoSEQ multiplex PCR. Among some 51,000 clones listed, 85% to 95% were seen once. Specimen: CD4+ T cells from peripheral blood mononuclear cells, collected in the first trimester of pregnancy. These TCRs come from a female donor with multiple sclerosis, enrolled in a pregnancy study.

This chain links TRBV5-5 with TRBJ2-1; 8 positions agree with TRBD2. Germline trimming cut 4 bases from V and 0 bases from J; bases unmatched to any gene: 6. The germline gives CDR1 SGHKS, CDR2 YYEKEE (reference sequence). The CDR3 spans 16 residues. CDR3 protein: CASSVLAGPSYNEQFF. The CDR3 bases are TGTGCCAGCAGCGTTCTAGCGGGTCCCTCCTACAATGAGCAGTTCTTC.

This clone has just one count. The chain joins TRBV6-5 to TRBJ1-1, with D maybe TRBD1 (5 bases). Trimming shortened V by 2 bases and J by 3 bases, and 10 bases separated the two germline ends. Looked up from germline, CDR1 is MNHEY and CDR2 is SVGAGI. This CDR3 region has 14 residues. In DNA, the CDR3 is TGTGCCAGCAGTTACGCTGGGACTTACACTGAAGCTTTCTTT. Translating it yields CASSYAGTYTEAFF.

The V gene is TRBV7-3, the J gene TRBJ2-2; 11 bases are a match to TRBD2. V shed 5 bases, J shed 5 bases, and the junction held 4 bases outside the gene matches. The V gene's germline CDR1 is SGHTA and CDR2 FQGTGA. The CDR3 consists of 15 residues. Written as DNA, the CDR3 is TGTGCCAGCAGCCTAAGACTAGCGGGGACCGGGGAGCTGTTTTTT. As protein: CASSLRLAGTGELFF.

The genes are TRBV28 and TRBJ2-6, with D possibly matching TRBD1 (6 bases). The germline V gene has CDR1 MDHEN and CDR2 SYDVKM. The ends were cut back, 6 bases at V and 4 bases at J, with 19 bases in the middle. The CDR3 has 17 amino acids. DNA of the CDR3: TGTGCCAGCAGGTCAGGGGCCCTAACGTCCGGGGCCAACGTCCTGACTTTC. This codes for CASRSGALTSGANVLTF.

This clone occurred once. The rearrangement links TRBV6-1 to TRBJ2-5; 7 bases are shared with TRBD1. This CDR3 has 14 residues. CDR1 and CDR2 (germline): MNHNS, SASEGT. V lost 1 base and J lost 6; bases outside the gene matches: 5. The CDR3 region has the DNA TGTGCCAGCAGTGAAGACAGGGGAGCGAAGACCCAGTACTTC. Translation gives CASSEDRGAKTQYF.

This chain joins TRBV18 and TRBJ2-3; D is possibly TRBD1 (5 bases). This CDR3 has 15 residues. The V gene lost 7 bases and the J gene lost 0 bases, with 14 bases spanning the gap. Per the germline V gene, CDR1 is KGHSH and CDR2 is LQKENI. The CDR3 here is CASYDLTASTDTQYF. The CDR3, as DNA: TGTGCCAGCTATGACCTGACAGCTAGCACAGATACGCAGTATTTT.

This clone appeared once. The CDR3 reads CASSLYPRTGSQGRNSPLHF. DNA for the CDR3: TGTGCCAGCAGTCTATATCCCCGCACTGGGTCCCAGGGGCGAAATTCACCCCTCCACTTT. The chain joins TRBV28 to TRBJ1-6; a possible D gene is TRBD1 (6 bases). V lost 5 bases to trimming and J lost 7 bases, with 30 bases between them. There are 20 residues in the CDR3. CDR1 is MDHEN and CDR2 is SYDVKM in the germline V gene. Filled out from reference TRBV28 and TRBJ1-6, the complete variable domain reads DVKVTQSSRYLVKRTGEKVFLECVQDMDHENMFWYRQDPGLGLRLIYFSYDVKMKEKGDIPEGYSVSREKKERFSLILESASTNQTSMYLCASSLYPRTGSQGRNSPLHFGNGTRLTVT.

V gene TRBV7-8 combines with J gene TRBJ1-1; 8 bases fit TRBD1. Germline V gene data show CDR1 as SGHVS and CDR2 as FQNEAQ. Losses at the gene ends were 4 bases for V and 0 bases for J; bases not matched to a gene: 7. The CDR3 length is 16 residues. This chain's CDR3 is CASSSRDRMMNTEAFF. CDR3 in DNA: TGTGCCAGCAGCTCCCGGGACAGGATGATGAACACTGAAGCTTTCTTT. The full variable domain, its missing parts supplied by reference TRBV7-8 and TRBJ1-1, is GAGVSQSPRYKVAKRGQDVALRCDPISGHVSLFWYQQALGQGPEFLTYFQNEAQLDKSGLPSDRFFAERPEGSVSTLKIQRTQQEDSAVYLCASSSRDRMMNTEAFFGQGTRLTVV.

The chain is built from TRBV11-2 and TRBJ2-2; TRBD2 agrees at 7 bases. This CDR3 contains 16 residues. V dropped 4 bases and J dropped 2; count of bases not matched to a gene: 7. CDR1 and CDR2 from the germline V gene are SGHAT and FQNNGV. The CDR3 protein is CASSSVRGVNTGELFF. DNA for the CDR3: TGTGCCAGCAGCTCGGTTCGGGGGGTTAACACCGGGGAGCTGTTTTTT.

About this clone: A junction boundary mismatches the germline segment, possibly from a read error. The V and J genes are TRBV5-6 and TRBJ2-7; 8 bases are shared with TRBD2. CDR3 length: 14 amino acids. Germline V gene data show CDR1 as SGHDT and CDR2 as YYEEEE. Here the CDR3 DNA reads TGTGCCGGCAGCTTCGGGGGGGGGCGATACGAGCAGTACTTC. Protein product: CAGSFGGGRYEQYF.

CDR3 nucleotides: TGTGCCAGCAGCCCGGGACAGGGGGCGACCCTTACAGATACGCAGTATTTT. It translates to CASSPGQGATLTDTQYF. The V gene is TRBV5-5, the J gene TRBJ2-3, with TRBD1 matching 12 bases. Germline CDR1 is SGHKS and CDR2 is YYEKEE (reference sequence). This CDR3 comprises 17 residues. J was trimmed by 3 bases and V by 4 bases; bases with no gene match: 9.

The V gene is TRBV7-3, the J gene TRBJ2-5; 7 nucleotides line up with TRBD1. V trimming: 5 bases; J trimming: 5 bases; junction bases outside the gene matches: 14. Per germline, CDR1 SGHTA and CDR2 FQGTGA. CDR3 size: 16 residues. CDR3: CASSPQTGSPRETQYF. CDR3 nucleotides: TGTGCCAGCAGCCCCCAGACAGGGAGCCCCCGGGAGACCCAGTACTTC.

The chain employs TRBV18 and TRBJ1-4; TRBD1 matches 10 bases. Germline-derived CDR1 and CDR2 are KGHSH and LQKENI. This CDR3 has 16 residues. Trimming removed 6 bases from V and 9 bases from J; junction bases left unmatched: 13. CDR3 residues: CASSPGQGIQGKKLFF. The CDR3 bases are TGTGCCAGCTCCCCGGGACAGGGGATCCAAGGGAAAAAACTGTTTTTT.

The CDR3 DNA reads TGTGCCAGCAGTTTTCTAGCGGGGGCCACAGATACGCAGTATTTT. Amino acids: CASSFLAGATDTQYF. The chain uses TRBV27 and TRBJ2-3; 10 bases agree with TRBD2. With 3 bases clipped from V and 2 bases from J, the junction kept 2 bases outside the gene matches. CDR1 is MNHEY and CDR2 is SMNVEV in the germline V gene (reference sequence). The length of the CDR3 is 15 residues.

This chain connects TRBV9 to TRBJ1-1; D remains ambiguous. Trimming stripped 5 bases from V and 1 base from J, with 9 bases between. The CDR3 runs to 13 residues. The germline V gene encodes CDR1 SGDLS and CDR2 YYNGEE. This CDR3 is CASSPYGNTEAFF. The CDR3 nucleotides are TGTGCCAGCAGTCCATACGGGAACACTGAAGCTTTCTTT.

This chain links TRBV4-1 with TRBJ2-7; TRBD2 aligns across 8 bases. There are 17 residues in the CDR3. Germline lookup yields CDR1 MGHRA and CDR2 YSYEKL. The trim removed 3 bases at V and 3 bases at J, leaving 13 bases unmatched. The CDR3 DNA reads TGCGCCAGCAGCCAGCTCGATATGGGGCTAGCGGGCTACGAGCAGTACTTC. Translating gives CASSQLDMGLAGYEQYF.